Presented here are 20 T cell receptor beta chains from one specimen sequenced in a study of blood T cell repertoires in COVID-19. Measured with immunoSEQ multiplex PCR; TCRdb has only the in-frame clones, and not every one. The table has 470,000 or so clones, more than 85% seen once. Sequenced input: peripheral blood. The source of these receptors is a woman aged 30 to 39 with acute or convalescent COVID-19.

V usage is TRBV28 and J usage is TRBJ2-2, with D uncertain. V was trimmed by 3 bases and J by 6 bases, leaving 17 bases between them. Germline assignment: CDR1 MDHEN and CDR2 SYDVKM. The CDR3 sequence is 16 residues long. CDR3 nucleotides: TGTGCCAGCAGTTTTTTCTCCCCCTACAGTCCCGGGGAGCTGTTTTTT. Encoded protein: CASSFFSPYSPGELFF.

Here the CDR3 reads CASSEPDRGSTEAFF. CDR3 DNA: TGTGCCAGCAGCGAACCGGACAGGGGTTCGACTGAAGCTTTCTTT. This chain uses TRBV2 with TRBJ1-1, with 9 positions matching TRBD1. The trim removed 6 bases at V and 5 bases at J, leaving 10 bases unmatched. CDR3 length: 15 amino acids. From germline, CDR1 is SNHLY and CDR2 FYNNEI.

V usage is TRBV6-5 and J usage is TRBJ2-5, with D unresolved. The CDR3 contains 11 residues. The germline V and J ends were trimmed by 6 bases and 5 bases, with 7 bases remaining between them. CDR1 and CDR2 from the germline V gene are MNHEY and SVGAGI. CDR3: CASRRLETQYF. The CDR3 coding sequence is TGTGCCAGCAGGCGGCTGGAGACCCAGTACTTC.

The chain carries TRBV30 and TRBJ1-2; D unclear. V lost 4 bases and J lost 2, with 11 bases in between. The CDR3 has 13 residues. Germline V gives CDR1 GTSNPN, CDR2 SVGIG (reference sequence). The CDR3 coding sequence is TGTGCCTGGACCGCGGGCAGAAACTATGGCTACACCTTC. It translates to CAWTAGRNYGYTF.

V and J are TRBV2 and TRBJ2-1; TRBD2 matches 7 bases. CDR3 size: 14 residues. Per germline, CDR1 SNHLY and CDR2 FYNNEI. J lost 8 bases, V lost 1 base, and 5 bases had no gene match. The CDR3 here is CASSEEFRGDEQFF. DNA for the CDR3: TGTGCCAGCAGTGAAGAGTTTCGGGGGGATGAGCAGTTCTTC.

This chain uses TRBV7-8 with TRBJ2-1; 9 bases map to TRBD1. V shed 5 bases and J 5 bases; nucleotides not matched to a gene: 4. The CDR3 sequence is 14 residues long. CDR1 is SGHVS, CDR2 FQNEAQ, per germline. Written as DNA, the CDR3 is TGTGCCAGCAGCCGTCGGACAGGGGACAATGAGCAGTTCTTC. This encodes CASSRRTGDNEQFF.

This rearrangement joins TRBV3-1 (or the pseudogene TRBV3-2) to TRBJ1-1; D perhaps matches TRBD1 (5 bases). The CDR3 spans 14 residues. The V gene lost 1 base and the J gene lost 5 bases, with 11 bases spanning the gap. Germline V gene data show CDR1 as LGHDT and CDR2 as YNNKEL (reference sequence). The CDR3 spells CASSQVGRGTEAFF. The CDR3 DNA sequence: TGTGCCAGCAGCCAAGTAGGGAGGGGAACTGAAGCTTTCTTT.

The chain recombines TRBV27 with TRBJ2-1; TRBD1 might be the D (5 bases). With 5 bases removed from V and 5 bases from J, the gap between germline ends came to 19 bases. The CDR3 length is 16 residues. CDR1 is MNHEY and CDR2 is SMNVEV in the germline V gene (reference sequence). The CDR3 DNA sequence: TGTGCCAGCAGTCCCCCCCTGAGCTTGGGGCACAATGAGCAGTTCTTC. Translation gives CASSPPLSLGHNEQFF.

This CDR3 reads CASSVAGGPLERYNEQFF. CDR3 sequence (DNA): TGTGCCAGCAGCGTAGCAGGGGGCCCCCTAGAACGCTACAATGAGCAGTTCTTC. The V call is TRBV9, the J call TRBJ2-1; 8 bases match TRBD1. Germline lookup yields CDR1 SGDLS and CDR2 YYNGEE. This CDR3 is 18 amino acids long. Trimming cost V 0 bases and J 3 bases; bases outside gene matches: 11.

V and J are TRBV28 and TRBJ1-1; no clear D. V lost 5 bases and J 4 bases, leaving 23 bases between the germline ends. Germline CDR1 and CDR2: MDHEN and SYDVKM. This CDR3 region has 17 residues. For the CDR3, the DNA is TGTGCCAGCAGTGCGGGGAGGGCAGGCGAGGTAGGCACTGAAGCTTTCTTT. Translation: CASSAGRAGEVGTEAFF. The full variable domain, its missing parts supplied by reference TRBV28 and TRBJ1-1, is DVKVTQSSRYLVKRTGEKVFLECVQDMDHENMFWYRQDPGLGLRLIYFSYDVKMKEKGDIPEGYSVSREKKERFSLILESASTNQTSMYLCASSAGRAGEVGTEAFFGQGTRLTVV.

The rearrangement uses TRBV6-5 and TRBJ1-2; the D gene is possibly TRBD1 (5 bases). The CDR3 runs to 12 residues. With 6 bases removed from V and 7 bases from J, the gap between germline ends came to 12 bases. Germline V gives CDR1 MNHEY, CDR2 SVGAGI. CDR3 coding DNA: TGTGCCAGCAGGGGGCGAGTCGGTGGCTACACCTTC. This gives the protein CASRGRVGGYTF.

The chain is built from TRBV6-5 and TRBJ2-3, with a weak D call TRBD2 (6 bases). Germline V gives CDR1 MNHEY, CDR2 SVGAGI. The length of the CDR3 is 14 residues. The V gene lost 4 bases and the J gene lost 8 bases, with 16 bases spanning the gap. Here the CDR3 DNA reads TGTGCCAGCAGTTTACCGGGAGCTTTGGGTACGCAGTATTTT. It codes for CASSLPGALGTQYF.

This sequence joins TRBV30 and TRBJ2-3; unclear D gene. The CDR3 runs to 15 residues. Germline V gene data show CDR1 as GTSNPN and CDR2 as SVGIG (reference sequence). Trimming took off 3 bases at V and 0 bases at J, with 13 bases between the two ends. The CDR3: CAWRVTGPSTDTQYF. CDR3 coding DNA: TGTGCCTGGAGGGTAACCGGTCCTAGCACAGATACGCAGTATTTT. Full variable domain (rest looked up from reference TRBV30 and TRBJ2-3): SQTIHQWPATLVQPVGSPLSLECTVEGTSNPNLYWYRQAAGRGLQLLFYSVGIGQISSEVPQNLSASRPQDRQFILSSKKLLLSDSGFYLCAWRVTGPSTDTQYFGPGTRLTVL.

The chain has TRBV7-9 and TRBJ1-1; D is unclear. Germline CDR1 SEHNR, CDR2 FQNEAQ (reference sequence). The CDR3 sequence is 14 residues long. V lost 4 bases, J lost 1 base, and 10 bases lay in between. CDR3 sequence: CASSSARENTEAFF. As DNA, the CDR3 is TGTGCCAGCAGCTCGGCTCGGGAGAACACTGAAGCTTTCTTT.

The chain is built from TRBV11-2 and TRBJ2-7, with TRBD2 as a possible D gene (6 bases). V shed 8 bases and J shed 2 bases, with 16 bases lying between them. From germline, CDR1 is SGHAT and CDR2 FQNNGV. The CDR3 consists of 14 residues. CDR3 sequence: CASGRGTGTYEQYF. The CDR3 DNA reads as TGTGCCAGCGGCCGGGGGACGGGTACCTACGAGCAGTACTTC. Filled out from reference TRBV11-2 and TRBJ2-7, the complete variable domain reads EAGVAQSPRYKIIEKRQSVAFWCNPISGHATLYWYQQILGQGPKLLIQFQNNGVVDDSQLPKDRFSAERLKGVDSTLKIQPAKLEDSAVYLCASGRGTGTYEQYFGPGTRLTVT.

In this sample, this clone turned up once. The rearrangement joins TRBV2 to TRBJ1-6, with D possibly TRBD1 on 6 matching bases. Trimming removed 8 bases from V and 7 bases from J, with 18 bases in between. CDR1 and CDR2 from the germline V gene are SNHLY and FYNNEI. This CDR3 comprises 15 residues. The CDR3 reads CASRLEGELNSPLHF. Written as DNA, the CDR3 is TGTGCCAGCCGGCTCGAGGGGGAATTGAATTCACCCCTCCACTTT.

The chain links TRBV6-5 to TRBJ2-7; 8 bases are shared with TRBD1. Germline assignment: CDR1 MNHEY and CDR2 SVGAGI. The CDR3 consists of 14 residues. The J segment lost 2 bases and the V segment lost 2 bases, leaving 2 bases of the junction unmatched. CDR3 sequence (DNA): TGTGCCAGCAGTTACCGGGGACAGGCCTACGAGCAGTACTTC. Its protein is CASSYRGQAYEQYF.

The rearrangement uses TRBV19 and TRBJ2-7; 9 nucleotides agree with TRBD2. The CDR3 contains 16 residues. V was clipped by 1 base and J by 4 bases; unmatched bases: 8. Per the germline V gene, CDR1 is LNHDA and CDR2 is SQIVND (reference sequence). The CDR3 region has the DNA TGTGCCAGTAGTATAGTGGGAGCGGGGGGACCTTACGAGCAGTACTTC. Translation gives CASSIVGAGGPYEQYF.

The chain has TRBV19 and TRBJ2-7; a possible D gene is TRBD1 (6 bases). The germline CDR1 and CDR2 sequences are LNHDA and SQIVND (reference sequence). The CDR3 extends over 14 amino acids. Trimming removed 5 bases from V and 6 bases from J, with 17 bases in between. The CDR3 here is CASSAGQIGREQYF. The CDR3 bases are TGTGCCAGTAGTGCCGGACAGATAGGTCGCGAGCAGTACTTC.

This sequence joins TRBV27 and TRBJ2-5, with TRBD1 matching over 9 bases. J lost 6 bases, V lost 4 bases, and 9 bases had no gene match. The CDR3 has 15 residues. Germline values: CDR1 MNHEY, CDR2 SMNVEV (reference sequence). CDR3: CASSSNRGLKKTQYF. The CDR3 coding sequence is TGTGCCAGCAGTTCGAACAGGGGGCTGAAGAAGACCCAGTACTTC.